This T cell receptor (beta chain) was recovered during a study of T cell repertoires and HLA-DP antigens. Study-level information: Alloreactive CD4+ T cells targeted HLA-DP on transduced HeLa.

Purity of the untouched CD4+ T cells was 95% to 98%. Sequencing used immunoSEQ multiplex PCR; TCRdb keeps in-frame clones, though not all of them. The sample includes around 70,000 clones, about 80% of them seen just once. Findings and caveats of the study: A non-physiological HeLa system presented antigen to total CD4+ responders. Clones undetected before culture averaged about 40% against one allele and roughly 53% against the other.

This clone was detected once. Antigen: not known. V gave up 4 bases and J gave up 4 bases; unmatched junction bases: 6. The CDR3 is made up of 15 amino acids. In germline, CDR1 is SQVTM, CDR2 ANQGSEA. The specimen was CD4+ T cells from PBMCs. The receptor's source is a man in his 60s in good health and CMV-seronegative. The chain uses TRBV29-1 and TRBJ1-4, with 10 bases fitting TRBD1. The CDR3 sequence: CSVVGTGDINEKLFF. The CDR3 bases are TGCAGCGTTGTAGGGACAGGGGACATTAATGAAAAACTGTTTTTT.